Described below is a single T cell receptor (beta chain) sequence and its context. V lost 1 base to trimming and J lost 0 bases, with 10 bases between them. The CDR3 loop spans 17 amino acids. CDR1 and CDR2 (germline): SGHAT, FQNNGV. Naive CD8 populations comprised CD45RO-negative cells positively selected for CCR7, excluding terminally differentiated effector memory CD45RA+ cells. Only Caucasian adults living in Nashville, Tennessee made up the donor group. This sample is drawn from a study of shared clonotypes between healthy human individuals. Repertoires were generated with immunoSEQ multiplex PCR, while TCRdb's copy carries only in-frame clones and drops some. The table shows about 2.1 million clones, with 85% to 95% occurring only once.

The V gene is TRBV11-2, the J gene TRBJ2-6, with D unclear. This receptor was identified in a man younger than 35 in good health. Some clones in this sample may be carry-over from other donors' samples. Sample: naive CD8+ T cells from PBMCs. CDR3 sequence (DNA): TGTGCCAGCAGCTTAGGGCCAAAGAGCTCTGGGGCCAACGTCCTGACTTTC. Protein product: CASSLGPKSSGANVLTF.